This is a list of T cell receptor beta chains from one sample in a study of tumor-infiltrating lymphocytes in primary liver carcinoma. TCRdb called the multiplex PCR reads again in MiXCR, with one record for every CDR3 protein. The table has 55,000 or so distinct CDR3 sequences, about three quarters seen once. Source material: liver tumor tissue from sampling region 2. The origin of the receptors is a man between 35 and 55 years old with primary liver carcinoma and hepatitis B virus infection. Both conserved end residues are part of each CDR3. D genes are given only for firm matches. A clone size is listed for some rows: how often the clone was seen (once, few, many), or a class if it is expanded.

D gene	clone size	V gene	J gene	CDR3 DNA	CDR3 protein
TRBD2	-	TRBV11-2	TRBJ2-5	TGTGCCAGGGGCCAAACTCCTGGCGGGGGGAAAGGGACCCAATACTTC	CARGQTPGGGKGTQYF
-	-	TRBV11-2	TRBJ2-7	TGTGTCAGCAGCTTAGAGATGGTACCAAAACCCTACGAGCAGTACTTT	CVSSLEMVPKPYEQYF
-	-	TRBV5-4	TRBJ2-2	TGTGCCAGCAGCTTACGCCTCAGGATTACCAGCCTGAACACCGGGGGGCTGTTTTTT	CASSLRLRITSLNTGGLFF
-	-	TRBV7-8	TRBJ2-7	TGTACCAGCAGCTTAGGTGTCCGGGACTCGGCATCCTACGAGCAGTACTTC	CTSSLGVRDSASYEQYF
-	-	TRBV7-8	TRBJ2-7	TGTGCCAGCAACTTTGACTCCGCCTACGAACAGTACTTC	CASNFDSAYEQYF
TRBD1	few	TRBV29-1	TRBJ2-7	TGCAGCGTCCAAGAAGGGGGCCGCTCCTACGAGCAGTACTTC	CSVQEGGRSYEQYF
-	once	TRBV4-1	TRBJ1-2	TGCGCCCGCAGCCAAGGGGAGAGGAACTATGGCTACACGTTC	CARSQGERNYGYTF
-	few	TRBV6-6	TRBJ2-1	TGTGCCAGCAGTCCCTGGACGGACTCCTACAATGAGCAGTTCTTC	CASSPWTDSYNEQFF
-	-	TRBV11-2	TRBJ1-1	TGTGCCAGCAGCTTAGCTCAGGTCACTGTAGCTTCCTTT	CASSLAQVTVASF
TRBD2	-	TRBV4-3	TRBJ2-3	TGCGCCAGCAGCCAAGAACTAGCGAGGAGTACAGATACCCAGTATTTT	CASSQELARSTDTQYF
TRBD1	-	TRBV28	TRBJ1-3	TGTGCCAGCAGTCACGGGACAGCTTTCTCTGGAAACACCATATATTTT	CASSHGTAFSGNTIYF
-	many	TRBV6-6	TRBJ2-1	TGTGCCAGCAGTGACGGGACCCTCAGGTACAATGAGCAGTTCTTC	CASSDGTLRYNEQFF
-	many	TRBV12-3/TRBV12-4	TRBJ2-5	TGTGCCAGCAGTTTAACACTAGAGGCGACCCAAGAGACCCAGTACTTC	CASSLTLEATQETQYF
-	-	TRBV11-2	TRBJ2-5	TGTGCCAGCAGCCAAACCCCTGACGGGTGGAAAGAGGCCCAGTACTTC	CASSQTPDGWKEAQYF
TRBD2	-	TRBV12-3/TRBV12-4	TRBJ2-5	TGTGCCAGCAGACGAGGGACTAGCGGAATCCAAGAGACCCGGAACTTC	CASRRGTSGIQETRNF
-	-	TRBV29-1	TRBJ2-5	TGCAGCCTTGACGAGAACCAAGGGACCCAGTACTTC	CSLDENQGTQYF
-	-	TRBV18	TRBJ2-2	TGTGCCAGATCACCCCGACAGACAGCCCCCGGGGAGCTGTTTTTT	CARSPRQTAPGELFF